Shown below are 2 T cell receptor beta chains from a single sample sequenced in a study of control samples from healthy donors and cancer patients. Repertoires were generated with immunoSEQ multiplex PCR, while TCRdb's copy carries only in-frame clones and drops some. The sample lists under 150,000 clones, approximately 88% occurring once. The sequencing sample was made of blood. The receptors derive from a young man in good health.

The chain has TRBV27 and TRBJ2-2, with D possibly matching TRBD1 (6 bases). Trimming shortened V by 1 base and J by 4 bases, and 13 bases separated the two germline ends. Germline values: CDR1 MNHEY, CDR2 SMNVEV (reference sequence). This CDR3 contains 16 residues. The CDR3 spells CASSLWDIWPTGELFF. As DNA, the CDR3 is TGTGCCAGCAGTTTATGGGACATCTGGCCCACCGGGGAGCTGTTTTTT.

This clone has just one count. The chain couples TRBV6-5 to TRBJ2-4; D possibly corresponds to TRBD1 (6 bases). CDR1 is MNHEY, CDR2 SVGAGI, per germline. There are 11 residues in the CDR3. V gave up 6 bases and J gave up 8 bases, with 8 bases separating them. DNA for the CDR3: TGTGCCAGCAGGTACAGGGACATTCAGTACTTC. Its protein is CASRYRDIQYF.